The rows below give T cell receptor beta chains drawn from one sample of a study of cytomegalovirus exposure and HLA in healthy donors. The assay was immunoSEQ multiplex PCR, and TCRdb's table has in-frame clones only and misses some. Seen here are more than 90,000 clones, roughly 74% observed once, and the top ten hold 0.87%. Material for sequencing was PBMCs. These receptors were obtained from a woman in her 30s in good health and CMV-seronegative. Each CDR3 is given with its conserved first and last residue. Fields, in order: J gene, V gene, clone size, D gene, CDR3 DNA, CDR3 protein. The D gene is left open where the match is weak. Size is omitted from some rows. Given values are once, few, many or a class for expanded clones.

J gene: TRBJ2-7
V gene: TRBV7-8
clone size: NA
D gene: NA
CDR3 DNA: TGTGCCACATACCCCTATGACACCTACGAGCAGTACTTC
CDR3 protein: CATYPYDTYEQYF

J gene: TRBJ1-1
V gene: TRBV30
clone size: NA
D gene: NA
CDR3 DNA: TGTGCCTGGAGTCGGCCAGGGGATCGGTACACTGAAGCTTTCTTT
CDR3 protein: CAWSRPGDRYTEAFF

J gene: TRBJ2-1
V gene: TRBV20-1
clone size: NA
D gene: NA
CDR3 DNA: TGCAGTGCTGTACAGGTTAATGAGCAGTTCTTC
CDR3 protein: CSAVQVNEQFF

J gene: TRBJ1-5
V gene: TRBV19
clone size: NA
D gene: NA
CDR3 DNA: TGTGCCAGTAGGAGTCCCGATCAGCCCCAGCATTTT
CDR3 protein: CASRSPDQPQHF

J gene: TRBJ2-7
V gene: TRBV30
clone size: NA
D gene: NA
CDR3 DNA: TGTGCCTGGAGTGTAAGCCTTTGGGAGCAGTACTTC
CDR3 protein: CAWSVSLWEQYF

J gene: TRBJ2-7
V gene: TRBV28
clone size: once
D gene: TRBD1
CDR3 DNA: TGTGCCAGCAAGTCGCCGGGACAGGGGGTTATCTACGAGCAGTACTTC
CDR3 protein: CASKSPGQGVIYEQYF

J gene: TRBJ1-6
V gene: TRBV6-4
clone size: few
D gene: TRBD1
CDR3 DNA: TGTGCCAGCAGTGCCCAGGGGGTCTCCAATAATTCACCCCTCCACTTT
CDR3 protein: CASSAQGVSNNSPLHF

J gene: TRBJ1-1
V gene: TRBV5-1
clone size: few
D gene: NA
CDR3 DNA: TGCGCCAGCAGCTCGGGTAACACTGAAGCTTTCTTT
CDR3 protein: CASSSGNTEAFF

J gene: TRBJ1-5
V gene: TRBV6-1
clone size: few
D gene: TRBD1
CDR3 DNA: TGTGCCAGCAGTGAAATCGGGGGACAGGGAAATCAGCCCCAGCATTTT
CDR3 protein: CASSEIGGQGNQPQHF

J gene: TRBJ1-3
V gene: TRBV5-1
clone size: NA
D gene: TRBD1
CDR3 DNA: TGCGCCAGCAGCATCGGGACAGGCTCTGGAAACACCATATATTTT
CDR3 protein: CASSIGTGSGNTIYF

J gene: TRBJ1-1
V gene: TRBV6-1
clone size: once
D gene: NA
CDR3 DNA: TGTGCCAGCAGCCCCCGGGAATTTGAAGCTTTCTTT
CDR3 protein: CASSPREFEAFF

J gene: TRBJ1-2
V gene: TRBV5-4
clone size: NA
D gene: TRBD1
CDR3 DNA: TGTGCCAGCAGCTTAGAAGGGACAGGGCCCGGCTACACCTTC
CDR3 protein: CASSLEGTGPGYTF

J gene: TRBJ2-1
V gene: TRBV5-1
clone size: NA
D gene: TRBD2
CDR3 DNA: TGCGCCAGCAGCTTCCGCGGGAGCGAGGATGAGCAGTTCTTC
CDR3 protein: CASSFRGSEDEQFF

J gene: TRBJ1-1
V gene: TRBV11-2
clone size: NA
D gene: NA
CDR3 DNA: TGTGCCAGCAGCTTAGAAGGAGGGAGAGGGAACACTGAAGCTTTCTTT
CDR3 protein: CASSLEGGRGNTEAFF

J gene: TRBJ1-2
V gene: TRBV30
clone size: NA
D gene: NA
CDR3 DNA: TGTGCCTGGAACAGGGATTCTGGTGGCTACACCTTC
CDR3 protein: CAWNRDSGGYTF

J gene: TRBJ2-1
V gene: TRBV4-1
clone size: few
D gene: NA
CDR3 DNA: TGCGCCAGCAGCCTACCAGGGGACACCGATGAGCAGTTCTTC
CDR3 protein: CASSLPGDTDEQFF

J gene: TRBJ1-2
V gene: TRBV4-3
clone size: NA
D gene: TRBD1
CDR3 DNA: TGCGCCAGCAGCCTGGCCGGGACAGGGTTAGCTAACTATGGCTACACCTTC
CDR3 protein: CASSLAGTGLANYGYTF

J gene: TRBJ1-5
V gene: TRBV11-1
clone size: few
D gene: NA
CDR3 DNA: TGTGCCAGCAGCTTAGAGGGGAGCAATCAGCCCCAGCATTTT
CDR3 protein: CASSLEGSNQPQHF

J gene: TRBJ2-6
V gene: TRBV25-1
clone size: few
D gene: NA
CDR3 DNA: TGTGCCAGCAGTGATCTTGACAAGGGGCAAGCTGGGGCCAACGTCCTGACTTTC
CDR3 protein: CASSDLDKGQAGANVLTF

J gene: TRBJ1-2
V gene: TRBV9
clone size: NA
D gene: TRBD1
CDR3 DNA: TGTGCCAGCAGCCCACGGACAGGGGGTATTTCAGGGGGCTACACCTTC
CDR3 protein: CASSPRTGGISGGYTF

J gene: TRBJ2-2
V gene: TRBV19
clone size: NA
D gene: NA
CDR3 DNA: TGTGCCAGTAGCGGGAGGAACACCGGGGAGCTGTTTTTT
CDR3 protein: CASSGRNTGELFF

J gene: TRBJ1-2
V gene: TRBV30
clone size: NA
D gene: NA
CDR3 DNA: TGTGCCTGGAGTGCCGGGGTGGTCTATGGCTACACCTTC
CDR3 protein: CAWSAGVVYGYTF

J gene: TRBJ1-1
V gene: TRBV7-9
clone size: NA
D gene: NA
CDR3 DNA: TGTGCCAGCAGCAGCAGACAGAACATGAACACTGAAGCTTTCTTT
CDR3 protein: CASSSRQNMNTEAFF

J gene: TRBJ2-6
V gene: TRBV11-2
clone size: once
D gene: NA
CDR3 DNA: TGTGCCAGCAGGAAGGGGGGGGGCAACGGCCCCTCTGGGGCCAACGTCCTGACTTTC
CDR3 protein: CASRKGGGNGPSGANVLTF

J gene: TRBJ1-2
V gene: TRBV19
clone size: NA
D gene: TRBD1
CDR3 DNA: TGTGCCATCAAGGGGGCAGCTAACTATGGCTACACCTTC
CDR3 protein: CAIKGAANYGYTF

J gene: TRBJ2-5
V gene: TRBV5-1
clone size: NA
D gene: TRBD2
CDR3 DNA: TGCGCCAGCACCGAGGGACTAGCGGGAGAGACCCAGTACTTC
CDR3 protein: CASTEGLAGETQYF

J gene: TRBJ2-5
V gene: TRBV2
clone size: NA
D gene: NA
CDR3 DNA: TGTGCCAGCGATTCGGCGGGGCAAGAGACCCAGTACTTC
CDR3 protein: CASDSAGQETQYF

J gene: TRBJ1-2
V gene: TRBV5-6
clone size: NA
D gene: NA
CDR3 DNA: TGTGCCAGCAGCAGACAGATCCTCTATGGCTACACCTTC
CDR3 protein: CASSRQILYGYTF

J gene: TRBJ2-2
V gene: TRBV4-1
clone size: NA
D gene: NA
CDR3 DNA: TGCGCCAGCAGCCAAGAACTGACTTCCACCGGGGAGCTGTTTTTT
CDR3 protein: CASSQELTSTGELFF

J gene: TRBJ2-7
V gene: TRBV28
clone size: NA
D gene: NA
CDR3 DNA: TGTGCCAGCAGTTTAATTAGGGGGAGCTACGAGCAGTACTTC
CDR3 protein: CASSLIRGSYEQYF

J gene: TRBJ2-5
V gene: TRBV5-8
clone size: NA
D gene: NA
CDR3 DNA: TGTGCCAGCAGCATATTCAGGGCGGCGGAGACCCAGTACTTC
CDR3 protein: CASSIFRAAETQYF

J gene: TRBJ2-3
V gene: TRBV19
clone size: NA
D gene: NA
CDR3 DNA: TGTGCCAGTAGTATCGGAAGGGGGACAGATACGCAGTATTTT
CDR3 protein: CASSIGRGTDTQYF

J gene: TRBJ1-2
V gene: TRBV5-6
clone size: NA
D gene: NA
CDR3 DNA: TGTGCCAGCAGCTCCCGGGACAAAGGCTACACCTTC
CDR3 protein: CASSSRDKGYTF

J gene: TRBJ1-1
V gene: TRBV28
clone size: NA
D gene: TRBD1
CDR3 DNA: TGTGCCAGCAGCCGACGGGACAGGAACACTGAAGCTTTCTTT
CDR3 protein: CASSRRDRNTEAFF

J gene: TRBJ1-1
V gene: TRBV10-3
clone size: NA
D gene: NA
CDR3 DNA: TGTGCCATCAGGGCTGGGGCCCCTGGGAACACTGAAGCTTTCTTT
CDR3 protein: CAIRAGAPGNTEAFF

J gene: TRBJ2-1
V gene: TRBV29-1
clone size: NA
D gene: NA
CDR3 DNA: TGCAGCGTACGGGGGGCGCGGGATGAGCAGTTCTTC
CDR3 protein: CSVRGARDEQFF

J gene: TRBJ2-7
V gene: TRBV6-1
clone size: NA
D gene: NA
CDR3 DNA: TGTGCCAGCAGGTTAGCGGAAAGCTCCTACGAGCAGTACTTC
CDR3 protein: CASRLAESSYEQYF

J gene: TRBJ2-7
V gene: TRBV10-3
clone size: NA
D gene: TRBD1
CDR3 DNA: TGTGCCATCAGTCACTATTCAGGGGGCGAGCAGTACTTC
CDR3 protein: CAISHYSGGEQYF

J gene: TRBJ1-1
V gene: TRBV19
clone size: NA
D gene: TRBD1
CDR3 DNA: TGTGCCAGTAGTTCCCCAAACCGGGACAGGGCCACTGAAGCTTTCTTT
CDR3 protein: CASSSPNRDRATEAFF

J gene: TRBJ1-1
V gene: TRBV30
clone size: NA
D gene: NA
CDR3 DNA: TGTGCCTGGAGTGTACGTGTGGAGGTCCCTGAAGCTTTCTTT
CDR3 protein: CAWSVRVEVPEAFF

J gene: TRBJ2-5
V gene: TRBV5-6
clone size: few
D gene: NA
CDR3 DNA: TGTGCCAGCACCGACGGGGGGACCCAGTACTTC
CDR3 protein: CASTDGGTQYF

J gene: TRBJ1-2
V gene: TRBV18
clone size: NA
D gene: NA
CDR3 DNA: TGTGCCAGCTCACCATCCGGGGAGAGTGGCTACACCTTC
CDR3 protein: CASSPSGESGYTF

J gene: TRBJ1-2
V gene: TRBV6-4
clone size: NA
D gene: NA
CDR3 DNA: TGTGCCAGCAGTGACTCTAATAACTATGGCTACGCCTTC
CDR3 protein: CASSDSNNYGYAF

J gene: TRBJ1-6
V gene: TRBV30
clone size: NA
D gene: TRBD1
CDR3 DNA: TGTGCCTGGGGACAGGGTAATTCACCCCTCCACTTT
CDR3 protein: CAWGQGNSPLHF

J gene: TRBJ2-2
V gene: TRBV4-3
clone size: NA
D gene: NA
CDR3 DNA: TGCGCCAGCAGCCAAGCCGGAGGACTGCGCCCCGGGGAGCTGTTTTTT
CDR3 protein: CASSQAGGLRPGELFF

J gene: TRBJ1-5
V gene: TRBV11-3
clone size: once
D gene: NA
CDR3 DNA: TGTGCCAGCAGCTTAGAGGCGAACGGGGTTCAGCCCCAGCATTTT
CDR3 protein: CASSLEANGVQPQHF

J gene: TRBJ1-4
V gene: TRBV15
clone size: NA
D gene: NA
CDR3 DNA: TGTGCCACCAGCAGAGAACAGGGAGGGGGTGAAAAACTGTTTTTT
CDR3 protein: CATSREQGGGEKLFF

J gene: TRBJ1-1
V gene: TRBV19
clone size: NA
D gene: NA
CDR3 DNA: TGTGCCAGTAGTATTCTCGGCAGGGGTGATGAAGCTTTCTTT
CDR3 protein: CASSILGRGDEAFF

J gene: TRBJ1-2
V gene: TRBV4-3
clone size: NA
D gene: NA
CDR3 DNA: TGCGCCAGCAGCCAAGATAACGGACAGATCTATGGCTACACCTTC
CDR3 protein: CASSQDNGQIYGYTF

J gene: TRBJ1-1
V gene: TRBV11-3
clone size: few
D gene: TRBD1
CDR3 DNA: TGTGCCAGCACTTTAGGACAGGGGATGGGGGCTAACACTGAAGCTTTCTTT
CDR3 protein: CASTLGQGMGANTEAFF

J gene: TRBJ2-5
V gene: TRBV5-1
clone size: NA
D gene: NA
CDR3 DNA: TGCGCCAGCAGCTTGGGGGCAGAAAAGTACCAAGAGACCCAGTACTTC
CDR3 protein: CASSLGAEKYQETQYF

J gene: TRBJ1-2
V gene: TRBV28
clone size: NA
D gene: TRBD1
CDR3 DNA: TGTGCCAGCTTACCACAGGGGGAAAGTCCCTATGGCTACACCTTC
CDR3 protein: CASLPQGESPYGYTF